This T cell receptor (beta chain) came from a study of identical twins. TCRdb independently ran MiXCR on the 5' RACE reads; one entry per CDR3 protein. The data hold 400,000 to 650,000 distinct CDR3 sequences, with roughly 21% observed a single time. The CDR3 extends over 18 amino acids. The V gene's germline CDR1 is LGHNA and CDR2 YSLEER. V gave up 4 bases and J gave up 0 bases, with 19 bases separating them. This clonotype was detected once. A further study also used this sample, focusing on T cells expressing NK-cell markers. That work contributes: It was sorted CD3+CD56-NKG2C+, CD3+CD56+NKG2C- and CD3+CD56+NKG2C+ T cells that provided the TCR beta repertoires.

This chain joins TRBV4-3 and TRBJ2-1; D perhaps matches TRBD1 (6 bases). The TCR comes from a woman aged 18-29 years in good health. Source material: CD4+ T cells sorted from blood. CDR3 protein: CASSRAQLTGYSYNEQFF. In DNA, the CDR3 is TGCGCCAGCAGCCGAGCCCAACTTACAGGGTACTCCTACAATGAGCAGTTCTTC.